This TCR beta chain was identified in a study of long-term antiretroviral therapy in people with HIV. In this sample, this clone turned up a few times. The antigen is not known. The study's findings and limits: Upon ART, diversity increased but remained lower than transplant donor controls.

Investigators performed immunoSEQ version v3.0 at survey level. The method was immunoSEQ multiplex PCR; TCRdb's version includes in-frame clones alone and lacks a portion of them. The sample yields about 16,000 clones, 81% seen once. This TCR was sampled from a man aged 30 to 39 with HIV. Material: unsorted PBMCs, obtained approximately 1.3 years before starting antiretroviral therapy.

The CDR3 here is CASSYVPHGHEQYF. CDR3 in DNA: TGTGCCAGCAGTTACGTCCCCCACGGACACGAGCAGTACTTC. This sequence joins TRBV6-5 and TRBJ2-7; no reliable D call. Between the trimmed V and J ends, which lost 2 bases and 5 bases, there was a span of 13 bases. The CDR3 is 14 amino acids. Per the germline V gene, CDR1 is MNHEY and CDR2 is SVGAGI.